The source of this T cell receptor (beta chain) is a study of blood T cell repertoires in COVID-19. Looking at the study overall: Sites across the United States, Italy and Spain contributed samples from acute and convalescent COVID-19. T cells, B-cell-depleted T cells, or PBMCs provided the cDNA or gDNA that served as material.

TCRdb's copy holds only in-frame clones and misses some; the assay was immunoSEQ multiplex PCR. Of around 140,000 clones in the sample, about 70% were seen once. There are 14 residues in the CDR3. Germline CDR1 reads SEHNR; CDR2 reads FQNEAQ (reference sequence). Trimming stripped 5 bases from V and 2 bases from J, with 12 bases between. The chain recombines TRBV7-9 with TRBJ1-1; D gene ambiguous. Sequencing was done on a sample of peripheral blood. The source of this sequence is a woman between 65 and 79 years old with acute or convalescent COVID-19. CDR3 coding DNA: TGTGCCAGCAGCCCTATGGGCAGCAACACTGAAGCTTTCTTT. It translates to CASSPMGSNTEAFF.